The present entry profiles one TCR beta chain with its context. Authors' data handling: Estimated nucleated cell counts came from reference gene primer amplification. The method was immunoSEQ multiplex PCR; TCRdb's version includes in-frame clones alone and lacks a portion of them. For V, J and clone size, that table is used; D and trimming come from the DNA. The sample holds about 360,000 clones; roughly 86% are singletons and the top ten take about 2.1%. The source of the sample is a study of blood T cell repertoires in COVID-19. Background on the study: Each recovered donor of Cohort 3 presented with two negative PCRs, clearance, or symptom resolution. T cells, B-cell-depleted T cells, or PBMCs supplied cDNA or gDNA.

The CDR3 covers 16 residues. Germline CDR1 is SGHRS and CDR2 is YFSETQ. The V gene lost 4 bases and the J gene lost 0 bases, with 17 bases spanning the gap. This TCR derives from a man between 40 and 49 years old in a cohort exposed to, infected with or recovered from COVID-19 (not recorded which). This chain joins TRBV5-1 and TRBJ2-7; tentative D call: TRBD1 (8 bases). Specimen: PBMCs or T cells enriched from blood (not recorded which). The CDR3 DNA follows: TGCGCCAGCAGCCTACGGACAGGGACTACCTCCTACGAGCAGTACTTC. Translated, it gives CASSLRTGTTSYEQYF.